This T cell receptor (beta chain) was sequenced for a study of cytomegalovirus exposure and HLA in healthy donors. Study results and limitations: Researchers counted roughly 150 TCR beta chains as cytomegalovirus-associated. Confirmation was obtained in vitro that three CMV-associated chains are specific for CMV antigens. Usually a TCR sequence was rare, but some public TCRs were found in many donors.

From the roughly 110-subject validation cohort, which was separate from the roughly 700-subject first cohort, the donors were drawn. In the case of this clone: Its specificity is not known.

The assay was immunoSEQ multiplex PCR, and TCRdb's table has in-frame clones only and misses some. The sample lists some 60,000 clones; approximately 96% were seen once. The CDR3 runs 18 residues. Germline V lookup: CDR1 SEHNR, CDR2 FQNEAQ (reference sequence). V gave up 5 bases and J gave up 0 bases; unmatched junction bases: 7. Material for sequencing was PBMCs. The receptor comes from a man aged 18-30 years in good health and CMV-seronegative. This sequence joins TRBV7-9 and TRBJ2-1; TRBD2 agrees at 13 bases. CDR3 amino acids: CASSNIRTSGSSYNEQFF. The CDR3 bases are TGTGCCAGCAGCAACATAAGGACTAGCGGGAGCTCCTACAATGAGCAGTTCTTC.